The 24 T cell receptor beta chains given below trace back to one sample, sequenced in a study of blood T cell repertoires in COVID-19. The assay was immunoSEQ multiplex PCR, and TCRdb's table has in-frame clones only and misses some. The sample consists of about 120,000 clones, around 81% of them appearing once. Sequencing used peripheral blood. All receptors derive from a man in his 70s with acute or convalescent COVID-19.

The rearrangement links TRBV7-2 to TRBJ2-7; 15 bases fit TRBD2. Germline CDR1 SGHTA, CDR2 FQGNSA. This CDR3 has 18 amino acids. Trimming at V came to 5 bases and at J to 1 base, leaving 9 bases not matched to a gene. CDR3 region: CASSVRTSGGDVSYEQYF. Written as DNA, the CDR3 is TGTGCCAGCAGCGTAAGGACTAGCGGGGGGGATGTATCCTACGAGCAGTACTTC.

The chain has TRBV5-1 and TRBJ1-1, with D maybe TRBD1 (5 bases). Looked up from germline, CDR1 is SGHRS and CDR2 is YFSETQ. The V and J ends lost 0 bases and 4 bases respectively, with 16 bases between them. There are 16 residues in the CDR3. Here the CDR3 reads CASSLAGGVLITEAFF. The CDR3 nucleotides read TGCGCCAGCAGCTTGGCGGGGGGGGTTCTTATCACTGAAGCTTTCTTT.

The V call is TRBV7-2, the J call TRBJ2-1; 11 bases are a match to TRBD2. Germline CDR1 and CDR2: SGHTA and FQGNSA. CDR3 size: 15 residues. V trimming: 3 bases; J trimming: 12 bases; junction bases outside the gene matches: 10. CDR3 protein: CASSFGTSGVIGQFF. The CDR3 nucleotides are TGTGCCAGCAGCTTCGGGACTAGCGGTGTCATCGGGCAGTTCTTC. The complete variable domain, with remaining parts taken from reference TRBV7-2 and TRBJ2-1, reads GAGVSQSPSNKVTEKGKDVELRCDPISGHTALYWYRQSLGQGLEFLIYFQGNSAPDKSGLPSDRFSAERTGGSVSTLTIQRTQQEDSAVYLCASSFGTSGVIGQFFGPGTRLTVL.

This clone occurred many times. The rearrangement joins TRBV3-1 (or the pseudogene TRBV3-2) to TRBJ1-2; D is perhaps TRBD1 (5 bases). Trimming left V 5 bases short and J 4 bases short, with 17 bases between. Germline CDR1 LGHDT, CDR2 YNNKEL (reference sequence). The CDR3 loop spans 15 amino acids. The CDR3 protein is CASSFWGTLRYGYTF. As DNA, the CDR3 is TGTGCCAGCAGCTTCTGGGGCACATTACGCTATGGCTACACCTTC.

The rearrangement links TRBV5-1 to TRBJ1-1; TRBD1 might be the D (5 bases). Germline CDR1 SGHRS, CDR2 YFSETQ. V lost 3 bases, J lost 2 bases, and 11 bases lay in between. The CDR3 contains 14 residues. In DNA form, the CDR3 reads TGCGCCAGCAGCTGGGGGACTGATAACACTGAAGCTTTCTTT. Protein: CASSWGTDNTEAFF.

The chain is built from TRBV5-1 and TRBJ1-3; 7 nucleotides match TRBD1. CDR3 length: 15 residues. V lost 4 bases, J lost 4 bases, and 8 bases stayed unmatched. Germline lookup yields CDR1 SGHRS and CDR2 YFSETQ. CDR3 sequence reads: CASSLTTGLGNTIYF. In DNA, the CDR3 is TGCGCCAGCAGCCTTACGACAGGGTTAGGAAACACCATATATTTT.

The genes are TRBV7-3 and TRBJ2-3; the match to TRBD2 covers 8 bases. Trimming took 1 base from V and 1 from J; bases not matched to a gene: 1. The CDR3 spans 15 residues. Germline V gene lookup returns CDR1 SGHTA and CDR2 FQGTGA. The CDR3 region is CASSLNGGGTDTQYF. The CDR3 DNA is TGTGCCAGCAGCTTAAACGGGGGGGGCACAGATACGCAGTATTTT.

The chain joins TRBV10-3 to TRBJ2-2; 13 bases align to TRBD2. Germline trimming cut 4 bases from V and 9 bases from J; bases unmatched to any gene: 2. Germline assignment: CDR1 ENHRY and CDR2 SYGVKD. This CDR3 contains 14 residues. This CDR3 reads CAISGTSGGRELFF. CDR3 sequence (DNA): TGTGCCATCAGTGGGACTAGCGGGGGTCGGGAGCTGTTTTTT.

V is TRBV7-2 and J is TRBJ1-1, with unresolved D. The CDR3 is 13 amino acids. V was shortened by 5 bases and J by 4 bases, with 11 bases between the two germline ends. The germline V gene encodes CDR1 SGHTA and CDR2 FQGNSA. The CDR3 protein is CASSAGWGTEAFF. CDR3 bases: TGTGCCAGCAGCGCGGGGTGGGGCACTGAAGCTTTCTTT.

The V call is TRBV18, the J call TRBJ1-1, with TRBD1 matching 8 bases. Germline V gene lookup returns CDR1 KGHSH and CDR2 LQKENI. The CDR3 is 15 amino acids. Trimming removed 3 bases from V and 3 bases from J; junction bases left unmatched: 6. CDR3 DNA sequence: TGTGCCAGCTCACCTCAGACAGGGGTGGACACTGAAGCTTTCTTT. Translated, it gives CASSPQTGVDTEAFF.

The chain employs TRBV9 and TRBJ2-3; 7 bases agree with TRBD2. The CDR3 extends over 16 amino acids. Trimming removed 0 bases from V and 1 base from J; junction bases left unmatched: 5. The germline CDR1 and CDR2 sequences are SGDLS and YYNGEE. The DNA of the CDR3 is TGTGCCAGCAGCGTAGAATGGGGGGGAGGCACAGATACGCAGTATTTT. It encodes CASSVEWGGGTDTQYF.

The J gene is TRBJ2-1, the V gene TRBV4-3, with TRBD1 as a possible D gene (5 bases). The length of the CDR3 is 19 residues. V was clipped by 0 bases and J by 0 bases, with 18 bases between them. Germline V gene lookup returns CDR1 LGHNA and CDR2 YSLEER. CDR3 nucleotide sequence: TGCGCCAGCAGCCAAGATCGGCTCAGGGTATCACACTCCTACAATGAGCAGTTCTTC. This translates into CASSQDRLRVSHSYNEQFF.

This clone occurred a few times. The chain uses TRBV10-3 and TRBJ1-5; D possibly corresponds to TRBD1 (5 bases). The CDR3 runs to 20 residues. V was shortened by 8 bases and J by 0 bases, with 29 bases between the two germline ends. Germline V gene sequence: CDR1 ENHRY, CDR2 SYGVKD. CDR3 residues: CAIAPIHGGVFTYSNQPQHF. CDR3 sequence (DNA): TGTGCCATCGCACCAATTCATGGGGGGGTGTTTACTTATAGCAATCAGCCCCAGCATTTT.

CDR3 coding DNA: TGTGCCAGCAGCGCGACGGGGTTTGGCTACACCTTC. This sequence encodes CASSATGFGYTF. The genes are TRBV11-3 and TRBJ1-2; no definite D call. Per the germline V gene, CDR1 is SGHNT and CDR2 is YENEEA. This CDR3 contains 12 residues. Trimming took 5 bases from V and 7 from J, leaving 11 bases between them.

The chain carries TRBV30 and TRBJ2-3, with 7 bases that match TRBD1. There are 12 residues in the CDR3. Germline assignment: CDR1 GTSNPN and CDR2 SVGIG (reference sequence). With V trimmed by 0 bases and J by 8 bases, 2 bases remained unmatched. CDR3 bases: TGTGCCTGGAGTGTTGAGGGGGCTACGCAGTATTTT. Its protein product is CAWSVEGATQYF.

The chain couples TRBV24-1 to TRBJ1-3, with D hard to call. Per germline, CDR1 KGHDR and CDR2 SFDVKD. Trimming removed 2 bases from V and 4 bases from J, with 11 bases in between. This CDR3 region has 15 residues. The CDR3 nucleotides read TGTGCCACCAGTGATTCGCGGGTAGGAGGAAACACCATATATTTT. Translated: CATSDSRVGGNTIYF.

The J gene is TRBJ2-1, the V gene TRBV7-3; 8 nucleotides line up with TRBD2. CDR3 size: 13 residues. Germline-derived CDR1 and CDR2 are SGHTA and FQGTGA. The V and J ends lost 5 bases and 9 bases, in that order; junction bases with no gene match: 6. This chain's CDR3 is CASSGGLAGEQFF. The CDR3 coding sequence is TGTGCCAGCAGCGGTGGACTAGCAGGTGAGCAGTTCTTC.

Written as DNA, the CDR3 is TGTGCCAGCAGCGACGGACAGGGACAAAATCAGCCCCAGCATTTT. Amino acid sequence: CASSDGQGQNQPQHF. This chain joins TRBV9 and TRBJ1-5; 8 nucleotides align to TRBD1. V dropped 3 bases and J dropped 4; count of bases not matched to a gene: 6. The CDR3 runs 15 residues. Per germline, CDR1 SGDLS and CDR2 YYNGEE.

This chain joins TRBV3-1 (or the pseudogene TRBV3-2) and TRBJ2-5, with D maybe TRBD2 (6 bases). Germline CDR1 reads LGHDT; CDR2 reads YNNKEL (reference sequence). The V and J ends lost 2 bases and 7 bases respectively, with 14 bases between them. The CDR3 consists of 14 residues. The CDR3, as DNA: TGTGCCAGCAGCCAATTCACTAGCCAGGGGACCCAGTACTTC. It translates to CASSQFTSQGTQYF.

This clone was counted a few times. This chain joins TRBV30 and TRBJ1-3, with D perhaps matching TRBD1 (6 bases). The CDR3 has 16 amino acids. V lost 1 base and J lost 0, with 13 bases in between. CDR1 and CDR2 from the germline V gene are GTSNPN and SVGIG (reference sequence). CDR3: CAWSGAGASSGNTIYF. Here the CDR3 DNA reads TGTGCCTGGAGTGGGGCAGGGGCCAGCTCTGGAAACACCATATATTTT.

This clone has only a few counts. CDR3 nucleotide sequence: TGTGCCAGCAGTTTAAGGATTTGGCAGGGGAGTGAAAAACTGTTTTTT. Amino acids: CASSLRIWQGSEKLFF. V gene TRBV6-5 combines with J gene TRBJ1-4, with D tentatively TRBD1 (6 bases). Germline V lookup: CDR1 MNHEY, CDR2 SVGAGI. The V end lost 4 bases, the J end lost 7 bases, and 19 bases lay between the germline ends. This CDR3 is 16 amino acids long.

The V and J genes are TRBV11-2 and TRBJ1-6; D gene uncertain. The V end lost 1 base, the J end lost 15 bases, and 16 bases lay between the germline ends. The CDR3 is made up of 14 amino acids. Germline V gene data show CDR1 as SGHAT and CDR2 as FQNNGV. The CDR3 loop reads CASSLGGRPTGLHF. The CDR3 nucleotides read TGTGCCAGCAGCTTAGGAGGGCGACCAACGGGCCTCCACTTT.

The chain couples TRBV5-1 to TRBJ2-1; TRBD1 is a possible D gene (5 bases). Germline loops: CDR1 SGHRS, CDR2 YFSETQ. V shed 1 base and J shed 9 bases, with 17 bases lying between them. The CDR3 is 15 residues long. The CDR3 here is CASSLQGNGLGEQFF. The CDR3 nucleotides are TGCGCCAGCAGCTTGCAGGGAAATGGGCTTGGTGAGCAGTTCTTC.

This clone was counted between two and nine times. The chain recombines TRBV11-3 with TRBJ1-1; tentative D call: TRBD1 (5 bases). CDR1 and CDR2 from the germline V gene are SGHNT and YENEEA. V was shortened by 4 bases and J by 1 base, with 10 bases between the two germline ends. This CDR3 contains 14 residues. The CDR3 DNA is TGTGCCAGCAGCTGGGGCCGCTCGAACACTGAAGCTTTCTTT. Protein product: CASSWGRSNTEAFF.